This TCR beta chain came from a study of blood T cell repertoires in COVID-19. The V and J ends lost 4 bases and 11 bases respectively, with 11 bases between them. The germline CDR1 and CDR2 sequences are LGHNA and YNFKEQ. The CDR3 extends over 12 amino acids. Assay: immunoSEQ multiplex PCR; the TCRdb copy retains only in-frame clones and omits some. The table shows 270,000 or so clones, with roughly 89% occurring only once. The clonotype originates from a woman in her sixties with COVID-19, enrolled during active disease. The chain has TRBV4-2 and TRBJ1-4; D is uncertain. Sequenced sample: peripheral blood. CDR3 sequence reads: CASSLSGEKLFF. The CDR3 DNA is TGTGCCAGCAGCCTGTCCGGTGAGAAACTGTTTTTT.